The present T cell receptor beta chain was sequenced within a study of Ad26.COV2.S vaccination and SARS-CoV-2 variants. Germline V lookup: CDR1 SNHLY, CDR2 FYNNEI. The trim removed 8 bases at V and 4 bases at J, leaving 5 bases unmatched. The CDR3 loop spans 13 amino acids. The method was immunoSEQ multiplex PCR; TCRdb's version includes in-frame clones alone and lacks a portion of them. The table includes over 400,000 clones, approximately 90% detected once. Treatment here: some 20 received Ad26.COV2.S at low or high dose, single or two shots; roughly five received placebo; per-sample allocation not given. Collection of the samples took place on day 63 after the first injection of vaccine or placebo. An adult aged 18-55 years in Boston served as the donor.

The source of this sequence is a person aged 18-65 years who received the Ad26.COV2.S COVID-19 vaccine or a placebo. Sequenced material: peripheral blood, taken in a trial of Ad26.COV2.S vaccine versus placebo. The V and J genes are TRBV2 and TRBJ2-1; 7 nucleotides agree with TRBD2. CDR3 sequence (DNA): TGTGCCAGCCACGAGCGGGGTTACAATGAGCAGTTCTTC. As protein: CASHERGYNEQFF.